The 30 T cell receptor beta chains listed next were all sequenced from one sample in a study of cytomegalovirus exposure and HLA in healthy donors. The PCR was carried out with 60 Vbeta primers and 13 Jbeta primers. This table comes from immunoSEQ multiplex PCR, and its TCRdb copy is limited to in-frame clones, with some not included. The sample comprises 150,000 to 200,000 clones, under 90% of which are singletons, and 1.5% to 2.5% rests with the top ten. The sequenced sample consisted of PBMCs. These receptors all stem from a man in his late teens or twenties in good health and CMV-seronegative.

This rearrangement joins TRBV5-8 to TRBJ2-7; D might be TRBD1 (5 bases). Germline V gene sequence: CDR1 SGHTS, CDR2 YDEGEE. V was shortened by 0 bases and J by 6 bases, with 10 bases between the two germline ends. This CDR3 comprises 13 residues. As DNA, the CDR3 is TGTGCCAGCAGCTTGGAACAGGACGCCGAGCAGTACTTC. Its translation is CASSLEQDAEQYF.

The chain links TRBV7-6 to TRBJ2-3; the match to TRBD1 covers 9 bases. The CDR3 is 16 residues long. The V gene's germline CDR1 is SGHVS and CDR2 FNYEAQ. J lost 0 bases, V lost 4 bases, and 5 bases had no gene match. The CDR3 DNA reads TGTGCCAGCAGCTATTACAGGGGGCAGAGCACAGATACGCAGTATTTT. Translating it yields CASSYYRGQSTDTQYF.

This clone was detected once. The chain joins TRBV28 to TRBJ2-5, with D possibly matching TRBD1 (5 bases). From germline, CDR1 is MDHEN and CDR2 SYDVKM. The CDR3 is made up of 13 amino acids. The V gene lost 5 bases and the J gene lost 5 bases, with 12 bases spanning the gap. CDR3 in amino acids: CASSPRVGETQYF. The CDR3 coding sequence is TGTGCCAGCAGTCCCAGGGTAGGGGAGACCCAGTACTTC.

This chain connects TRBV7-6 to TRBJ1-1; 7 nucleotides align to TRBD1. The CDR3 has 14 amino acids. J gave up 6 bases and V 0 bases, and 4 bases lay outside the gene matches. CDR1 is SGHVS and CDR2 is FNYEAQ in the germline V gene. Here the CDR3 DNA reads TGTGCCAGCAGCTTAGCGACAGGGTGGGCTGAAGCTTTCTTT. Amino acids: CASSLATGWAEAFF.

The table lists this clone with a count of one. This rearrangement joins TRBV18 to TRBJ2-2; TRBD2 is a possible D gene (5 bases). The germline V gene has CDR1 KGHSH and CDR2 LQKENI. CDR3 length: 14 amino acids. V lost 3 bases and J 6 bases, leaving 11 bases between the germline ends. The DNA for the CDR3 is TGTGCCAGCTCACCTAGCAGAGGGCCCGGGGAGCTGTTTTTT. It translates to CASSPSRGPGELFF.

This sequence joins TRBV2 and TRBJ2-5; 9 nucleotides agree with TRBD2. From germline, CDR1 is SNHLY and CDR2 FYNNEI. The trim removed 8 bases at V and 9 bases at J, leaving 16 bases unmatched. The CDR3 runs to 15 residues. Written as DNA, the CDR3 is TGTGCCAGCGAGCTAGCGGGGCGGGCCCGAGGGGCCCAGTACTTC. Protein product: CASELAGRARGAQYF.

This chain connects TRBV28 to TRBJ2-3; D might be TRBD2 (5 bases). Germline V gene sequence: CDR1 MDHEN, CDR2 SYDVKM. V lost 6 bases to trimming and J lost 1 base, with 14 bases between them. This CDR3 has 15 residues. The DNA for the CDR3 is TGTGCCAGCAGGGGAGCATCCGCGGGCACAGATACGCAGTATTTT. Protein product: CASRGASAGTDTQYF.

This chain links TRBV5-1 with TRBJ2-5; TRBD2 matches 9 bases. This CDR3 spans 13 amino acids. From germline, CDR1 is SGHRS and CDR2 YFSETQ. V shed 3 bases and J 5 bases; nucleotides not matched to a gene: 2. CDR3 nucleotide sequence: TGCGCCAGCAGCTCCGGACTAGCGGAGACCCAGTACTTC. Amino acids: CASSSGLAETQYF.

The rearrangement joins TRBV10-3 to TRBJ2-5, with no clear D. The CDR3 spans 15 residues. Germline-derived CDR1 and CDR2 are ENHRY and SYGVKD. Trimming removed 2 bases at V and 2 bases at J, with 12 bases between. This chain's CDR3 is CAISEAASGQETQYF. The CDR3 coding sequence is TGTGCCATCAGTGAGGCGGCTTCCGGACAAGAGACCCAGTACTTC.

The gene calls are TRBV5-1 and TRBJ2-1; 8 positions match TRBD1. J lost 0 bases, V lost 4 bases, and 3 bases had no gene match. The CDR3 runs to 15 residues. Germline V gene sequence: CDR1 SGHRS, CDR2 YFSETQ. The CDR3 protein is CASSLTGASYNEQFF. The CDR3 DNA sequence: TGCGCCAGCAGCCTGACAGGGGCCTCCTACAATGAGCAGTTCTTC.

The rearrangement joins TRBV7-8 to TRBJ2-7; TRBD2 agrees at 7 bases. With 1 base clipped from V and 6 bases from J, the junction kept 6 bases outside the gene matches. The germline V gene has CDR1 SGHVS and CDR2 FQNEAQ. The CDR3 has 14 residues. The CDR3 spells CASSLVGAGVEQYF. The CDR3 coding sequence is TGTGCCAGCAGCTTAGTAGGGGCGGGGGTCGAGCAGTACTTC.

This clone occurred once. This chain connects TRBV18 to TRBJ2-1, with a weak D call TRBD2 (6 bases). V was trimmed by 6 bases and J by 0 bases, leaving 12 bases between them. CDR1 and CDR2 from the germline V gene are KGHSH and LQKENI. The CDR3 is made up of 15 amino acids. DNA for the CDR3: TGTGCCAGCTCGCGGGACCCCAACTCCTACAATGAGCAGTTCTTC. Protein product: CASSRDPNSYNEQFF.

This clone was detected a few times. This rearrangement joins TRBV6-5 to TRBJ1-3, with D hard to call. This CDR3 has 14 amino acids. Germline assignment: CDR1 MNHEY and CDR2 SVGAGI. Trimming took off 6 bases at V and 0 bases at J, with 9 bases between the two ends. The CDR3 region is CASRQAISGNTIYF. CDR3 bases: TGTGCCAGCAGGCAGGCAATCTCTGGAAACACCATATATTTT.

This chain joins TRBV7-2 and TRBJ2-7; a possible D gene is TRBD1 (6 bases). The V end lost 2 bases, the J end lost 4 bases, and 12 bases lay between the germline ends. The CDR3 sequence is 14 residues long. The germline V gene encodes CDR1 SGHTA and CDR2 FQGNSA. CDR3 in amino acids: CASSLQGPPYEQYF. The CDR3 DNA follows: TGTGCCAGCAGCTTACAGGGGCCCCCATACGAGCAGTACTTC. The complete variable domain, with remaining parts taken from reference TRBV7-2 and TRBJ2-7, reads GAGVSQSPSNKVTEKGKDVELRCDPISGHTALYWYRQSLGQGLEFLIYFQGNSAPDKSGLPSDRFSAERTGGSVSTLTIQRTQQEDSAVYLCASSLQGPPYEQYFGPGTRLTVT.

The rearrangement joins TRBV7-3 to TRBJ1-5, with TRBD1 matching 7 bases. J lost 5 bases, V lost 2 bases, and 3 bases had no gene match. The CDR3 totals 14 residues. Germline V lookup: CDR1 SGHTA, CDR2 FQGTGA. The CDR3 protein is CASSLFRGYQPQHF. CDR3 DNA sequence: TGTGCCAGCAGCTTATTCAGGGGGTATCAGCCCCAGCATTTT.

The chain couples TRBV5-1 to TRBJ1-5; D unclear. This CDR3 has 13 amino acids. V shed 0 bases and J shed 4 bases, with 5 bases lying between them. Germline V CDR1 and CDR2: SGHRS, YFSETQ. The CDR3 DNA is TGCGCCAGCAGCTTGGGGAGAAATCAGCCCCAGCATTTT. It codes for CASSLGRNQPQHF.

This clone came up a few times. The V call is TRBV27, the J call TRBJ1-1; D unresolved. This CDR3 contains 14 residues. CDR1 is MNHEY and CDR2 is SMNVEV in the germline V gene (reference sequence). V lost 0 bases and J 0 bases, leaving 5 bases between the germline ends. CDR3 bases: TGTGCCAGCAGTTTATCTAGCATGAACACTGAAGCTTTCTTT. It is translated as CASSLSSMNTEAFF.

This clone has just one count. The gene calls are TRBV4-3 and TRBJ1-1; D is unresolved. The CDR3 loop spans 15 amino acids. Deletions cut 0 bases from V and 1 base from J, with 9 bases between. Germline lookup yields CDR1 LGHNA and CDR2 YSLEER. CDR3 nucleotides: TGCGCCAGCAGCCAAGATCGTATGCGGAACACTGAAGCTTTCTTT. Translated, it gives CASSQDRMRNTEAFF.

The V gene is TRBV7-9, the J gene TRBJ1-2; 7 nucleotides line up with TRBD1. CDR3 length: 14 amino acids. Trimming at V came to 2 bases and at J to 5 bases, leaving 5 bases not matched to a gene. Germline V CDR1 and CDR2: SEHNR, FQNEAQ (reference sequence). The CDR3 protein is CASSLQGVRYGYTF. CDR3 nucleotide sequence: TGTGCCAGCAGCTTACAGGGGGTTCGGTATGGCTACACCTTC. Full variable domain (missing parts from reference TRBV7-9 and TRBJ1-2): DTGVSQNPRHKITKRGQNVTFRCDPISEHNRLYWYRQTLGQGPEFLTYFQNEAQLEKSRLLSDRFSAERPKGSFSTLEIQRTEQGDSAMYLCASSLQGVRYGYTFGSGTRLTVV.

The rearrangement uses TRBV10-1 and TRBJ1-1; TRBD1 agrees at 10 bases. The CDR3 consists of 14 residues. V trimming: 10 bases; J trimming: 5 bases; junction bases outside the gene matches: 10. CDR1 and CDR2 (germline): WNHNN, SYGVQD (reference sequence). In nucleotides, the CDR3 is TGCGCCAACCGACAGGGGGCGAGGGGTACTGAAGCTTTCTTT. Translation gives CANRQGARGTEAFF.

The gene calls are TRBV28 and TRBJ2-7, with TRBD1 matching 9 bases. Germline-derived CDR1 and CDR2 are MDHEN and SYDVKM. V shed 6 bases and J 0 bases; nucleotides not matched to a gene: 12. The CDR3 contains 17 residues. CDR3 sequence (DNA): TGTGCCAGCAGCACCATGTTAGGGACAGGGAACTCCTACGAGCAGTACTTC. It is translated as CASSTMLGTGNSYEQYF.

V gene TRBV5-4 combines with J gene TRBJ2-5; the D gene is possibly TRBD1 (5 bases). V was clipped by 4 bases and J by 1 base, with 14 bases between them. The CDR3 runs 15 residues. Per germline, CDR1 SGHNT and CDR2 YYREEE (reference sequence). CDR3 sequence reads: CASSTPTVSQETQYF. CDR3 bases: TGTGCCAGCAGCACTCCGACAGTCTCCCAAGAGACCCAGTACTTC.

The chain is built from TRBV28 and TRBJ2-1; weak D call: TRBD1 (5 bases). Trimming removed 7 bases from V and 7 bases from J, with 14 bases in between. Germline CDR1 is MDHEN and CDR2 is SYDVKM. The CDR3 runs to 13 residues. The CDR3 reads CASINRFRNEQFF. CDR3 nucleotides: TGTGCCAGCATTAACAGGTTTAGGAATGAGCAGTTCTTC.

The chain joins TRBV29-1 to TRBJ2-2, with D unresolved. V shed 1 base and J shed 7 bases, with 13 bases lying between them. Germline V CDR1 and CDR2: SQVTM, ANQGSEA. The CDR3 has 14 residues. CDR3 nucleotides: TGCAGCGTTGAAGTCGACACCCTCAGCGGGGAGCTGTTTTTT. Protein: CSVEVDTLSGELFF.

CDR3 sequence (DNA): TGCGCCAGCAGCTTGGGACAGAGGAACACTGAAGCTTTCTTT. This gives the protein CASSLGQRNTEAFF. V gene TRBV5-1 combines with J gene TRBJ1-1; maybe TRBD1 (5 bases). Trimming removed 0 bases from V and 1 base from J, with 7 bases in between. In germline, CDR1 is SGHRS, CDR2 YFSETQ. This CDR3 contains 14 residues.

The genes are TRBV18 and TRBJ2-3; 11 bases map to TRBD2. CDR1 KGHSH and CDR2 LQKENI come from the germline V gene. V was clipped by 8 bases and J by 5 bases; unmatched bases: 12. CDR3 length equals 16 residues. CDR3 in DNA: TGTGCCAGCCCAAATTATCTAGCGGGAGGAGGAGATACGCAGTATTTT. It codes for CASPNYLAGGGDTQYF.

The genes are TRBV7-9 and TRBJ2-6; possibly TRBD2 for D (5 bases). The CDR3 sequence is 18 residues long. The ends were cut back, 3 bases at V and 0 bases at J, with 15 bases in the middle. CDR1 and CDR2 from the germline V gene are SEHNR and FQNEAQ (reference sequence). CDR3 in DNA: TGTGCCAGCAGCTTCTCGGGGATTTATTTCTCTGGGGCCAACGTCCTGACTTTC. Its protein is CASSFSGIYFSGANVLTF. Looking up the rest from reference TRBV7-9 and TRBJ2-6 gives the full variable domain: DTGVSQNPRHKITKRGQNVTFRCDPISEHNRLYWYRQTLGQGPEFLTYFQNEAQLEKSRLLSDRFSAERPKGSFSTLEIQRTEQGDSAMYLCASSFSGIYFSGANVLTFGAGSRLTVL.

The J gene is TRBJ2-3, the V gene TRBV11-2; D is possibly TRBD2 (5 bases). The CDR3 extends over 16 amino acids. With 1 base removed from V and 3 bases from J, the gap between germline ends came to 14 bases. Germline V gives CDR1 SGHAT, CDR2 FQNNGV. Here the CDR3 reads CASSLGRRGRTDTQYF. The CDR3 coding sequence is TGTGCCAGCAGCTTAGGCCGACGGGGTAGAACAGATACGCAGTATTTT. Filled out from reference TRBV11-2 and TRBJ2-3, the complete variable domain reads EAGVAQSPRYKIIEKRQSVAFWCNPISGHATLYWYQQILGQGPKLLIQFQNNGVVDDSQLPKDRFSAERLKGVDSTLKIQPAKLEDSAVYLCASSLGRRGRTDTQYFGPGTRLTVL.

The rearrangement joins TRBV28 to TRBJ1-4; D is possibly TRBD1 (5 bases). Trimming removed 7 bases at V and 3 bases at J, with 15 bases between. This CDR3 has 15 amino acids. CDR1 and CDR2 from the germline V gene are MDHEN and SYDVKM. The CDR3 spells CASTGGPPANEKLFF. CDR3 DNA: TGTGCCAGCACCGGGGGTCCCCCTGCTAATGAAAAACTGTTTTTT.

The J gene is TRBJ2-1, the V gene TRBV5-1; 7 nucleotides match TRBD2. With V trimmed by 3 bases and J by 4 bases, 7 bases remained unmatched. The length of the CDR3 is 15 residues. The germline gives CDR1 SGHRS, CDR2 YFSETQ. CDR3 residues: CASSSGTTSYNEQFF. The CDR3, as DNA: TGCGCCAGCAGCTCCGGGACTACCTCATACAATGAGCAGTTCTTC.